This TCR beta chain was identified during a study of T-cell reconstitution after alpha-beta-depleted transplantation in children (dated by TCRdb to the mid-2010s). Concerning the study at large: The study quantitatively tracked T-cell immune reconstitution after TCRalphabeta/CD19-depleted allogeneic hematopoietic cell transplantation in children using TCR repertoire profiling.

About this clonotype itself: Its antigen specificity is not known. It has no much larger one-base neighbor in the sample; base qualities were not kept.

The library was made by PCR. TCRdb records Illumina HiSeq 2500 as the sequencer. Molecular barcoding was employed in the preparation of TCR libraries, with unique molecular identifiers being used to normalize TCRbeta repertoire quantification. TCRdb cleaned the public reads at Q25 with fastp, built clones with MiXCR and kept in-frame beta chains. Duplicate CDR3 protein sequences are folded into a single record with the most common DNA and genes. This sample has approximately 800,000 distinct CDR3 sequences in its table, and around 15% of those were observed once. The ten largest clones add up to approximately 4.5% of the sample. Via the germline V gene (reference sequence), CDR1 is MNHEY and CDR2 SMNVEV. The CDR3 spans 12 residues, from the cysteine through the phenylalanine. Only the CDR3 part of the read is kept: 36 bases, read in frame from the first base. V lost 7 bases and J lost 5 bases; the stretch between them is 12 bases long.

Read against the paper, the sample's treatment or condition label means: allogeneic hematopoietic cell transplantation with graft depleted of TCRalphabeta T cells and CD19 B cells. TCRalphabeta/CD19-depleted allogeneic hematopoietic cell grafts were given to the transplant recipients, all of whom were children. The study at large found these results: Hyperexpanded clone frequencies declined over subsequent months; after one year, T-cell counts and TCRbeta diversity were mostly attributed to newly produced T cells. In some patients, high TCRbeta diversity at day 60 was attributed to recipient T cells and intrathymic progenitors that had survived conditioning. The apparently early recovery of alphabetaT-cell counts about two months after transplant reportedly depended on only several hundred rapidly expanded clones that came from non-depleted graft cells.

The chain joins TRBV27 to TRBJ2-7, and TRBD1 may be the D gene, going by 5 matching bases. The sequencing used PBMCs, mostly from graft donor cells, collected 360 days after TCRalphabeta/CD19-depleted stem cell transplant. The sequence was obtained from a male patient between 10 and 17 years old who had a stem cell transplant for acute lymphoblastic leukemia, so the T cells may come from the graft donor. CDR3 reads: CASTGRAHEQYF. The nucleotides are TGTGCCAGCACCGGCAGGGCCCACGAGCAGTACTTC.